This is a list of T cell receptor beta chains from one sample in a study of radiotherapy plus CTLA-4 blockade in lung cancer. Some clones are missing from TCRdb's copy, which holds only in-frame ones; the method was immunoSEQ multiplex PCR. The table has 95,000 to 150,000 clones, 70% to 90% seen once. Sequences were derived from peripheral blood, sampled from a patient treated with radiotherapy plus ipilimumab. All receptors derive from a human donor with non-small cell lung cancer that progressed on radiotherapy plus ipilimumab. Both conserved end residues are part of each CDR3. D genes are given only for firm matches. Rows give clone size only sometimes, using once, few, many, or a class for an expanded clone.

>-|TRBD1|TRBV29-1|TRBJ1-2
CSVEMDRVGYTF
TGCAGCGTTGAGATGGACAGGGTTGGCTACACCTTC
>-|-|TRBV2|TRBJ1-5
CASSLTGNQPQHF
TGTGCCAGCAGTCTAACAGGGAATCAGCCCCAGCATTTT
>-|-|TRBV6-1|TRBJ2-7
CASTATGASYEQYF
TGTGCCAGCACCGCGACAGGTGCCTCCTACGAGCAGTACTTC
>-|-|TRBV6-1|TRBJ1-5
CASSVGAIGNQPQHF
TGTGCCAGCAGTGTTGGGGCGATAGGCAATCAGCCCCAGCATTTT
>-|TRBD2|TRBV5-1|TRBJ2-5
CASRGGETQYF
TGCGCCAGCCGGGGGGGAGAGACCCAGTACTTC
>-|-|TRBV10-1|TRBJ2-3
CASSGVAVETQYF
TGCGCCAGCAGTGGAGTGGCGGTGGAGACGCAGTATTTT
>-|TRBD2|TRBV12-5|TRBJ2-4
CASGTSGGNIQYF
TGTGCTAGTGGGACTAGCGGGGGAAACATTCAGTACTTC
>once|TRBD2|TRBV19|TRBJ2-1
CASSKGLAGGIAFGNEQFF
TGTGCCAGTAGTAAGGGACTAGCGGGAGGTATCGCCTTCGGGAATGAGCAGTTCTTC
>-|TRBD1|TRBV27|TRBJ2-7
CASSLGDRGRSYEQYF
TGTGCCAGCAGTTTGGGAGACAGGGGGCGCTCCTACGAGCAGTACTTC
>few|-|TRBV2|TRBJ1-1
CASSDLVPEKAFF
TGTGCCAGCAGTGATCTAGTTCCTGAGAAAGCTTTCTTT
>-|TRBD1|TRBV6-1|TRBJ2-7
CASSSGQGYEQYF
TGTGCCAGCAGCTCTGGACAGGGCTACGAGCAGTACTTC
>-|-|TRBV5-1|TRBJ2-1
CASSRQRGNEQFF
TGCGCCAGCAGCCGCCAACGGGGCAATGAGCAGTTCTTC
>-|-|TRBV5-1|TRBJ1-3
CASSPGGSGNTIYF
TGCGCCAGCAGCCCTGGTGGATCTGGAAACACCATATATTTT
>-|-|TRBV19|TRBJ2-2
CASSIYLPGFAGELFF
TGTGCCAGTAGTATTTACCTACCGGGGTTCGCCGGGGAGCTGTTTTTT
>-|-|TRBV29-1|TRBJ2-3
CSAHSSPGTDTQYF
TGCAGCGCCCATAGCTCCCCAGGCACAGATACGCAGTATTTT
>-|TRBD1|TRBV10-2|TRBJ2-7
CASRPGQSSEQYF
TGCGCCAGCAGGCCGGGACAGTCTTCCGAGCAGTACTTC
>few|-|TRBV7-2|TRBJ1-5
CASTLGTGSDQPQHF
TGTGCCAGCACCCTGGGTACAGGGAGCGATCAGCCCCAGCATTTT
>-|TRBD2|TRBV5-1|TRBJ2-1
CASSPGLAGGPDEQFF
TGCGCCAGCAGCCCGGGACTAGCGGGAGGGCCGGATGAGCAGTTCTTC
>-|-|TRBV6-5|TRBJ1-1
CASRDTGRAAFF
TGTGCCAGCAGAGATACGGGACGGGCAGCTTTCTTT
>-|-|TRBV7-9|TRBJ2-7
CASSPGHEQYF
TGTGCCAGCAGCCCCGGCCACGAGCAGTACTTC
>-|-|TRBV6-5|TRBJ1-1
CASRPGHMNTEAFF
TGTGCCAGCAGACCGGGACATATGAACACTGAAGCTTTCTTT
>-|TRBD2|TRBV5-4|TRBJ2-3
CASSNGLASSTDTQYF
TGTGCCAGCAGCAACGGACTAGCGAGTAGCACAGATACGCAGTATTTT
>-|TRBD2|TRBV11-2|TRBJ2-7
CASSKLAESSYEQYF
TGTGCCAGCAGTAAACTAGCGGAGAGCTCCTACGAGCAGTACTTC
>-|TRBD2|TRBV11-2|TRBJ2-3
CASSFTSGGYTQYF
TGTGCCAGCAGCTTTACTAGCGGGGGATATACGCAGTATTTT
>-|-|TRBV6-5|TRBJ2-5
CASRRGTLGTQYF
TGTGCCTCCCGGCGGGGGACACTGGGGACCCAGTACTTC
>-|-|TRBV4-1|TRBJ2-7
CASSHRSSPLFF
TGCGCCAGCAGCCATCGGAGCTCGCCTCTTTTCTTC
>-|-|TRBV5-4|TRBJ1-2
CASSLDRAGGYTF
TGTGCCAGCAGCTTGGACAGGGCGGGAGGCTACACCTTC
>once|-|TRBV2|TRBJ2-1
CASNKGYGNEQFF
TGTGCCAGCAATAAGGGGTACGGCAATGAGCAGTTCTTC
>-|-|TRBV6-6|TRBJ1-2
CASSRPRGESDGYTF
TGTGCCAGCAGCCGGCCGCGCGGCGAGTCGGATGGCTACACCTTC
>-|-|TRBV2|TRBJ1-5
CASRALGQPQHF
TGTGCCAGCAGAGCCCTAGGTCAGCCCCAGCATTTT
>-|TRBD1|TRBV9|TRBJ2-1
CASSRGTGTGGEQFF
TGTGCCAGCAGCCGGGGGACAGGGACAGGTGGTGAGCAGTTCTTC
>once|-|TRBV5-1|TRBJ2-2
CASRDSPNTGELFF
TGCGCCAGCAGAGACAGTCCGAACACCGGGGAGCTGTTTTTT
>few|-|TRBV19|TRBJ2-7
CASSRDFSYEQYF
TGTGCCAGTTCCCGGGACTTCTCCTACGAGCAGTACTTC
>-|-|TRBV9|TRBJ1-2
CASSVDPRNNYGYTF
TGTGCCAGCAGCGTAGACCCCCGGAATAACTATGGCTACACCTTC
>-|-|TRBV7-9|TRBJ2-7
CASSQVSASYEQYF
TGTGCCAGCAGCCAAGTAAGTGCCTCCTACGAGCAGTACTTC
>-|TRBD1|TRBV6-5|TRBJ2-5
CASSYHRTGRETQYF
TGTGCCAGCAGTTACCATAGGACAGGGAGGGAGACCCAGTACTTC
>-|-|TRBV18|TRBJ2-1
CASSPPRGSYNEQFF
TGTGCCAGCTCACCCCCCCGGGGATCCTACAATGAGCAGTTCTTC
>-|TRBD2|TRBV6-1|TRBJ2-1
CASSVPRAASGVGNEQFF
TGTGCCAGCAGTGTACCTAGGGCAGCTAGCGGGGTGGGGAATGAGCAGTTCTTC
>-|TRBD2|TRBV10-2|TRBJ2-7
CASRLAGVNEQYF
TGCGCCAGCAGACTAGCGGGAGTCAACGAGCAGTACTTC
>-|-|TRBV27|TRBJ1-3
CASSRDLLSGGNTIYF
TGTGCCAGCAGTAGGGACCTCCTCTCGGGAGGAAACACCATATATTTT
>-|-|TRBV7-2|TRBJ2-1
CASSATQVYEQFF
TGTGCCAGCAGCGCGACTCAAGTCTATGAGCAGTTCTTC
>-|TRBD1|TRBV19|TRBJ2-1
CATQDRGLYNEQFF
TGTGCCACCCAGGACAGGGGGCTTTACAATGAGCAGTTCTTC
>-|-|TRBV27|TRBJ1-6
CASSLSLTSPNSPLHF
TGTGCCAGCAGTTTATCGCTGACAAGCCCGAATTCACCCCTCCACTTT
>-|-|TRBV27|TRBJ1-2
CASSSYRDYGYTF
TGTGCCAGCAGTTCCTACAGGGACTATGGCTACACCTTC
>-|TRBD2|TRBV5-6|TRBJ2-3
CASSQLGGSTDTQYF
TGTGCCAGCAGCCAACTGGGAGGGAGCACAGATACGCAGTATTTT
>-|-|TRBV7-3|TRBJ2-1
CASSWDSESEQFF
TGTGCCAGCAGCTGGGATAGCGAATCTGAGCAGTTCTTC
>-|TRBD2|TRBV6-1|TRBJ2-7
CASSAGAAGGTEQYF
TGTGCCAGCAGTGCCGGCGCGGCGGGAGGAACCGAGCAGTACTTC
>-|-|TRBV30|TRBJ2-7
CAYQQGNYEQYF
TGTGCCTACCAACAGGGTAACTACGAGCAGTACTTC
>-|-|TRBV19|TRBJ2-1
CASRKGTSYNEQFF
TGTGCCAGTAGGAAGGGAACCTCCTACAATGAGCAGTTCTTC
>-|-|TRBV11-3|TRBJ2-5
CASSLERALETQYF
TGTGCCAGCAGCTTAGAGCGGGCTTTAGAGACCCAGTACTTC
>-|TRBD2|TRBV6-5|TRBJ2-2
CASGAGVTGELFF
TGTGCCAGCGGGGCGGGAGTCACCGGGGAGCTGTTTTTT
>-|TRBD2|TRBV10-2|TRBJ2-3
CASSTSGRTDTQYF
TGCGCCAGCAGTACTAGCGGGAGGACAGATACGCAGTATTTT
>-|-|TRBV7-9|TRBJ2-3
CASSSGTTYTDTQYF
TGTGCCAGCAGCTCCGGGACAACTTACACAGATACGCAGTATTTT
>-|-|TRBV4-1|TRBJ1-4
CASSQPSVQGIGEKLFF
TGCGCCAGCAGCCAACCCTCGGTCCAGGGGATCGGTGAAAAACTGTTTTTT
>-|TRBD2|TRBV4-2|TRBJ2-3
CASSQHSGRAKTDTQYF
TGTGCCAGCAGCCAACATAGCGGGAGGGCGAAAACAGATACGCAGTATTTT
>few|-|TRBV4-1|TRBJ1-5
CASSQGRGNQPQHF
TGCGCCAGCAGCCAAGGAAGGGGCAATCAGCCCCAGCATTTT
>-|-|TRBV21-1|TRBJ1-2
CASSKYRIMPRPNYGYTF
TGTGCCAGCAGCAAATACAGGATTATGCCGAGGCCTAACTATGGCTACACCTTC
>-|-|TRBV2|TRBJ1-5
CASSEDGQPQHF
TGTGCCAGCAGTGAGGACGGGCAGCCCCAGCATTTT